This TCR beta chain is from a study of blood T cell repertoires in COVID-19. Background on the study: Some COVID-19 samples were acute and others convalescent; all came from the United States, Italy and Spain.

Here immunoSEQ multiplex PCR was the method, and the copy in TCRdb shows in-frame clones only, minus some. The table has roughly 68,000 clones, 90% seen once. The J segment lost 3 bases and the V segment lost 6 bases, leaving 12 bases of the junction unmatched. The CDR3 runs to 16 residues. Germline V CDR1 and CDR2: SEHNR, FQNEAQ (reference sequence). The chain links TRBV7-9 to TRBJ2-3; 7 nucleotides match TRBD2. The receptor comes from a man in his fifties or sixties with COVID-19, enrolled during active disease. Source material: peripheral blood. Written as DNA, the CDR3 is TGTGCCAGCAGGCGGAGTGGCGGGAGCCCAACAGATACGCAGTATTTT. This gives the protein CASRRSGGSPTDTQYF.